The T cell receptor beta chain under discussion was sequenced for a study of OX40 agonist ivuxolimab in advanced cancers. Turning to the overall study: Ivuxolimab, which targeted the costimulatory receptor OX40 (CD134), was an agonistic, fully human IgG2 monoclonal antibody. Intravenous ivuxolimab was administered to patients every 2 weeks at six dose levels: 0.01, 0.1, 0.3, 1.5, 3 and 10 mg/kg. Of the approximately 54 dose-escalation patients, hepatocellular carcinoma was present in some 19, melanoma in about 15, renal cell carcinoma in 9 and head and neck cancer in 9. The dose-escalation cohort was around 83% male with a mean age of approximately 60 years, ranging from about 23 to 85. Patients were allowed to have had prior anti-PD-1, anti-PD-L1 or anti-CTLA-4 therapy, and roughly 40% of the dose-escalation patients had previously received checkpoint inhibitors. Partial responses were achieved by three dose-escalation patients, of whom one had hepatocellular carcinoma and two had cutaneous melanoma. The purpose of peripheral TCRbeta sequencing was to test whether ivuxolimab changed TCR sequence diversity and led to clonal T-cell expansion. The paper covers the monotherapy dose-escalation part of the phase I ivuxolimab trial, which included N of about 50 patients.

V loses 5 bases of germline sequence and J loses 2 bases, and the interval between the two ends is 11 bases. Taken from cysteine to phenylalanine, the CDR3 has 14 residues. Of the read, only the CDR3 DNA is kept; its 42 bases are in frame from base 1. In the germline V gene, CDR1 corresponds to SGHTA and CDR2 to FQGNSA. Genomic DNA was extracted from sorted cells for sequencing of the TCRbeta CDR3 region. TCRbeta CDR3 regions were sequenced using the immunoSEQ Assay. Drawn from immuneACCESS, this table holds only the in-frame rearrangements with V and J called that TCRdb kept. Clones are partly lost; checked studies trace under half to an unresolved V gene and leave the rest unexplained. Present in this sample are over 75,000 clones, roughly 92% of which were seen just once. Jointly, the top ten make up around 1.1% of the sample. The trial excluded patients who had a history of autoimmune disease or who were on systemic immunosuppression. Peripheral blood for TCR sequencing was drawn from every dose cohort at baseline, at cycle 4 day 1 and at cycle 7 day 1. The samples were taken from a phase I, first-in-human, multicenter, open-label dose-escalation trial of ivuxolimab. The trial enrolled adults with locally advanced or metastatic head and neck squamous cell, hepatocellular, melanoma or renal cell carcinoma. Before TCR sequencing, CD4+ T cells and CD8+ T cells from peripheral blood were sorted into separate populations.

Findings and caveats that apply to the study as a whole: At doses of 0.1 to 3.0 mg/kg, clonal expansion of both CD4+ and CD8+ T cells in blood was seen between baseline and week 6. Which antigens the clonally expanded peripheral T cells were specific for was not determined. Low levels of normalized T-cell clonal expansion were also shown by some nonresponding patients. Partial responders in the 0.1-3.0 mg/kg groups had among the lowest normalized peripheral clonal expansion, especially among CD8+ T cells. On average, CD8+ T cells showed more expanded clones than CD4+ T cells after ivuxolimab.

Comments on this clone: Its antigen has not been determined. The record has no base qualities; no much larger clone is one base away.

Here the chain combines TRBV7-2 and TRBJ2-3, with TRBD2 tentatively as D gene (5 bases match). Sequences were derived from CD4+ or CD8+ T cells sorted from blood, sampled in a trial of the OX40 agonist ivuxolimab. The receptor was isolated from an adult with an advanced solid tumor such as melanoma, head and neck, liver or kidney cancer. The nucleotide sequence is given as TGTGCCAGCAGCCTGGCCGGGATCACAGATACGCAGTATTTT. This encodes CASSLAGITDTQYF.